These T cell receptor beta chains were read from a single sample in a study of T cells in Graves' hyperthyroidism and ophthalmopathy. TCRdb used MiXCR to reprocess the multiplex PCR reads, holding one entry per CDR3 protein. The repertoire holds fewer than 750,000 distinct CDR3 sequences, about 15% seen once, with over 3.5% in the top ten. Sequencing was performed on blood. The receptors derive from a middle-aged woman with Graves' ophthalmopathy. CDR3s include the opening cysteine and the closing phenylalanine or tryptophan. The D gene is left open where the match is weak. The listing skips clone size in some rows; elsewhere it reads once, few, many or a size class.

V: TRBV7-9
J: TRBJ2-7
D: TRBD1
size: many
DNA: TGTGCCAGCAGCGTAACAGGGGTGGGTGAGCAGTACTTC
CDR3: CASSVTGVGEQYF

V: TRBV6-1
J: TRBJ2-7
D: TRBD1
size: many
DNA: TGTGCCAGCAGGAACCCCGGGACAGGGGCCTACGAGCAGTACTTC
CDR3: CASRNPGTGAYEQYF

V: TRBV6-2/TRBV6-3
J: TRBJ2-4
D: NA
size: many
DNA: TGTGCCAGCAGTTACTCGAACAAAAACATTCAGTACTTC
CDR3: CASSYSNKNIQYF

V: TRBV7-9
J: TRBJ2-7
D: TRBD2
size: NA
DNA: TGTGCCAGCAGCTTATATGGGGGGGCCTACGAGCAGTACTTC
CDR3: CASSLYGGAYEQYF

V: TRBV5-1
J: TRBJ1-1
D: NA
size: NA
DNA: TGCGCCAGCAGCTTGGGAGGGTTTGCTTTCTTT
CDR3: CASSLGGFAFF

V: TRBV12-3/TRBV12-4
J: TRBJ1-1
D: NA
size: NA
DNA: TGTGCCAGCAGTCCCGGGAAGGGGGGTCAAGCTTTCTTT
CDR3: CASSPGKGGQAFF

V: TRBV12-3/TRBV12-4
J: TRBJ2-5
D: TRBD2
size: many
DNA: TGTGCCAGCAGTATACTAGCGGGAGGAGAGACCCAGTACTTC
CDR3: CASSILAGGETQYF

V: TRBV29-1
J: TRBJ1-2
D: NA
size: many
DNA: TGCAGCGTTGAAGAAGAAACAACCTATGGCTACACCTTC
CDR3: CSVEEETTYGYTF

V: TRBV4-1
J: TRBJ2-2
D: NA
size: NA
DNA: TGCGCCAGCAGCCAAGGGCAGGGGTTCGGGGAGCTGTTTTTT
CDR3: CASSQGQGFGELFF

V: TRBV2
J: TRBJ2-5
D: NA
size: many
DNA: TGTGCCAGCAGTGTCGTGGGTGATGGGACCCAGTACTTC
CDR3: CASSVVGDGTQYF

V: TRBV6-1
J: TRBJ2-7
D: TRBD1
size: NA
DNA: TGTGCCAGCAGCCCCCGGACAGGGCTATCCCACGAGCAGTACTTC
CDR3: CASSPRTGLSHEQYF

V: TRBV20-1
J: TRBJ2-7
D: TRBD1
size: many
DNA: TGCAGTGCTATGAGGGACTCAGGGGGCCGCGAGCAGTACTTC
CDR3: CSAMRDSGGREQYF

V: TRBV19
J: TRBJ1-2
D: TRBD1
size: many
DNA: TGTGCCAGTAGGCCTCTCGACAGGGGATTGAATGGCTACACCTTC
CDR3: CASRPLDRGLNGYTF

V: TRBV28
J: TRBJ2-7
D: NA
size: many
DNA: TGTGCCAGCAGCTCCCCGTTCAACGAGCAGTACTTC
CDR3: CASSSPFNEQYF

V: TRBV24-1
J: TRBJ2-3
D: NA
size: once
DNA: TGTGCCACCAGTGATCAGAGCAGGGGAACAGATACGCAGTATTTT
CDR3: CATSDQSRGTDTQYF

V: TRBV4-1
J: TRBJ1-6
D: NA
size: few
DNA: TGCGCCAGCAGTGTTAAGGATTATAATTCACCCCTCCACTTT
CDR3: CASSVKDYNSPLHF

V: TRBV7-8
J: TRBJ2-7
D: NA
size: many
DNA: TGTGCCAGCAGCTTTGTCGCTTCCTTAACCTACGAGCAGTACTTC
CDR3: CASSFVASLTYEQYF

V: TRBV6-2/TRBV6-3
J: TRBJ1-5
D: NA
size: many
DNA: TGTGCCAGCAAGGGCAGGGTTAATCAGCCCCAGCATTTT
CDR3: CASKGRVNQPQHF

V: TRBV2
J: TRBJ2-7
D: TRBD2
size: many
DNA: TGTGCCAGCAGTCCAACTAGCGGGGTAGCCTACGAGCAGTACTTC
CDR3: CASSPTSGVAYEQYF

V: TRBV20-1
J: TRBJ2-3
D: TRBD2
size: few
DNA: TGCAGTGCTAGCTCGGCGGGAGTAGCAGATACGCAGTATTTT
CDR3: CSASSAGVADTQYF

V: TRBV2
J: TRBJ2-2
D: TRBD2
size: NA
DNA: TGTGCCAGCAACCTAGGACTAGCGGGGAACACCGGGGAGCTGTTTTTT
CDR3: CASNLGLAGNTGELFF

V: TRBV7-8
J: TRBJ2-7
D: TRBD1
size: few
DNA: TGTGCCAGCAGCTTTGGCGGACAGGGAGATTATCACGAGCAGTACTTC
CDR3: CASSFGGQGDYHEQYF

V: TRBV7-9
J: TRBJ1-1
D: NA
size: many
DNA: TGTGCCAGCAGCTTAATTGCAGGAGAAGCTTTCTTT
CDR3: CASSLIAGEAFF

V: TRBV20-1
J: TRBJ2-5
D: TRBD2
size: many
DNA: TGCAGTGCTAGATTGTTAGCGGGAGGGCCTGTGACCCAGTACTTC
CDR3: CSARLLAGGPVTQYF